The 3 T cell receptor beta chains given below trace back to one sample, sequenced in a study of T cells in women clearing cervical HPV infection. The table came from immunoSEQ multiplex PCR; TCRdb's copy has only in-frame clones and leaves some out. The specimen's table records over 30,000 clones. The sample was blood buffy coat. The receptors were gathered from a woman aged 18 to 75 with a cervical HPV16 infection that either progressed to CIN3+ or cleared (not recorded which).

Details on this clone: With the read ending 3 residues before the CDR3 end, the germline J gene is used to fill in that end. The gene calls are TRBV10-1 and TRBJ2-2; 7 bases line up with TRBD1. CDR1 is WNHNN and CDR2 is SYGVQD in the germline V gene (reference sequence). The CDR3 loop spans 16 amino acids. V shed 2 bases, J shed 0 bases, and the junction held 3 bases outside the gene matches. The CDR3: CASSELQGPNTGELFF. Partial CDR3 DNA: TGCGCCAGCAGTGAGCTACAGGGGCCGAACACCGGGGAG.

Comment on this clone: The CDR3 is cut off 3 residues early in the read; its end comes from the germline J gene. The chain is built from TRBV30 and TRBJ1-1; D ambiguous. Germline V gene data show CDR1 as GTSNPN and CDR2 as SVGIG (reference sequence). The CDR3 is 12 residues long. Trimming pared 3 bases from V and 0 bases from J, leaving 5 bases between. The CDR3 spells CAWSTLNTEAFF. The CDR3 DNA, read in part, is TGTGCCTGGAGCACATTGAACACTGAA.

Note on this clone: At one end the junction does not follow the germline gene, possibly because of a read error. The read ends 3 residues shy of where the CDR3 ends; the end is completed using the germline J gene. This sample also contains other DNA sequences that code for the same CDR3. The rearrangement uses TRBV11-2 and TRBJ1-3; weak D call: TRBD1 (5 bases). Germline CDR1 is SGHAT and CDR2 is FQNNGV. The CDR3 has 14 amino acids. The sequenced part of the CDR3 DNA is TGTGCCAGCAGTGCGCAGGGTTCGGGAAACACT. Translating gives CASSAQGSGNT. The whole CDR3 region reads CASSAQGSGNTIYF. Combining the CDR3 with reference TRBV11-2 and TRBJ1-3 gives the whole variable domain EAGVAQSPRYKIIEKRQSVAFWCNPISGHATLYWYQQILGQGPKLLIQFQNNGVVDDSQLPKDRFSAERLKGVDSTLKIQPAKLEDSAVYLCASSAQGSGNTIYFGEGSWLTVV.